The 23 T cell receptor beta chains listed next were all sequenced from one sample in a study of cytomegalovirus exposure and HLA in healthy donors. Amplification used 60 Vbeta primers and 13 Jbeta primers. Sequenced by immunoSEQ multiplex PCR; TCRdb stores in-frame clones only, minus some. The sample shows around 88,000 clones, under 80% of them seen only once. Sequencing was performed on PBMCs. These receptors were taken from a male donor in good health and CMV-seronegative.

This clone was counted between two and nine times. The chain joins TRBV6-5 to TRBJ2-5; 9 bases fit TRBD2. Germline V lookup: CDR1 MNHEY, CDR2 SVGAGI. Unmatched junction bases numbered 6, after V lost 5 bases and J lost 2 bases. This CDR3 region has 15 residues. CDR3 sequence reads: CASSPSSGAQETQYF. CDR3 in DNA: TGTGCCAGCAGTCCATCTAGCGGGGCACAAGAGACCCAGTACTTC.

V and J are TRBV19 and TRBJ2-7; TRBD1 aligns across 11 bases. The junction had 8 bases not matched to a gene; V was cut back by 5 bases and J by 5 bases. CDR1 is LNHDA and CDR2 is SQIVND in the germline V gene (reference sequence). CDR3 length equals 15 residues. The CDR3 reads CASSFRTGGIDEQYF. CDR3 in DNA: TGTGCCAGTAGTTTTCGGACAGGGGGCATAGACGAGCAGTACTTC.

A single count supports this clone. The chain's CDR3 is CASSLSGRGADTQYF. The CDR3 nucleotides are TGTGCCAGCAGTCTTAGCGGGAGAGGGGCAGATACGCAGTATTTT. The rearrangement links TRBV6-5 to TRBJ2-3; 9 bases map to TRBD2. The CDR3 runs 15 residues. Germline V lookup: CDR1 MNHEY, CDR2 SVGAGI. V trimming: 5 bases; J trimming: 4 bases; junction bases outside the gene matches: 7.

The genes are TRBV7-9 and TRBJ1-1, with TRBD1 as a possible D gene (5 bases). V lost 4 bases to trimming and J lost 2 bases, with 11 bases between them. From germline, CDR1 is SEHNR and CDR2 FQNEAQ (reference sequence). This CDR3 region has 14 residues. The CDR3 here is CASSSRGGNTEAFF. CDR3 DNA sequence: TGTGCCAGCAGCTCCCGGGGGGGTAACACTGAAGCTTTCTTT.

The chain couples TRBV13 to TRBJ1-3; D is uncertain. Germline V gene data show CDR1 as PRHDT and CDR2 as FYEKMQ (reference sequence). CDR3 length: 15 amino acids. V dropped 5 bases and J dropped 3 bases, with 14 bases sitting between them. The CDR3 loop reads CASSRGLAVGNTIYF. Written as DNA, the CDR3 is TGTGCCAGCAGCCGCGGTCTGGCGGTTGGAAACACCATATATTTT.

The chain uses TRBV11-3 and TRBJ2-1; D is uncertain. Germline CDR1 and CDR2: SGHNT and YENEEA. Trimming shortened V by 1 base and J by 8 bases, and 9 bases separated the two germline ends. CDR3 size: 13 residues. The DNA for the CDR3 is TGTGCCAGCAGCTTAGCGGGTGGGTATGAGCAGTTCTTC. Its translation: CASSLAGGYEQFF.

CDR3 protein: CATSKDRDFYGYTF. Here the CDR3 DNA reads TGTGCCACCAGCAAGGACAGAGACTTCTATGGCTACACCTTC. The chain is built from TRBV15 and TRBJ1-2; tentative D call: TRBD1 (6 bases). This CDR3 has 14 amino acids. Trimming pared 4 bases from V and 4 bases from J, leaving 13 bases between. Germline V lookup: CDR1 LNHNV, CDR2 YYDKDF (reference sequence).

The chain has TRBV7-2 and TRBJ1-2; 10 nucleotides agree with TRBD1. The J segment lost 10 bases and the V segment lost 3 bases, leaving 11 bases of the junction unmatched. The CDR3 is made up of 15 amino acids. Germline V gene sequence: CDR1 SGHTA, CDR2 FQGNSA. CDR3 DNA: TGTGCCAGCAGCTTCCCCGGGGACAGGGGACCAGACTACACCTTC. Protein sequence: CASSFPGDRGPDYTF.

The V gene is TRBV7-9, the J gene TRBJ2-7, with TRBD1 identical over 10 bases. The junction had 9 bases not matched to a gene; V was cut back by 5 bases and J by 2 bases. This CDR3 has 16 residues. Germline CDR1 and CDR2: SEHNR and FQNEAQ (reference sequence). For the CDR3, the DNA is TGTGCCAGCAGCCCTCGACAGGGGGCGGAAGCCTACGAGCAGTACTTC. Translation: CASSPRQGAEAYEQYF. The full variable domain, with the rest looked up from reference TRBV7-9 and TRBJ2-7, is DTGVSQNPRHKITKRGQNVTFRCDPISEHNRLYWYRQTLGQGPEFLTYFQNEAQLEKSRLLSDRFSAERPKGSFSTLEIQRTEQGDSAMYLCASSPRQGAEAYEQYFGPGTRLTVT.

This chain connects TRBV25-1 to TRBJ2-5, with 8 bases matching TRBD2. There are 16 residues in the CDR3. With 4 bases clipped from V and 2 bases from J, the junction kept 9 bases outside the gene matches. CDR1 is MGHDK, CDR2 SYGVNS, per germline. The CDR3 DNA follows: TGTGCCAGCAGTGCATCAGGACTAGCAGTTCAAGAGACCCAGTACTTC. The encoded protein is CASSASGLAVQETQYF.

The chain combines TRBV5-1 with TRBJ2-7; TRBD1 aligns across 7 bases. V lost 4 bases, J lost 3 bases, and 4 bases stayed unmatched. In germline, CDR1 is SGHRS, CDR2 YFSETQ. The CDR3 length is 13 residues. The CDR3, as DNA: TGCGCCAGCAGCCCGGGACAGTTCTACGAGCAGTACTTC. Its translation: CASSPGQFYEQYF.

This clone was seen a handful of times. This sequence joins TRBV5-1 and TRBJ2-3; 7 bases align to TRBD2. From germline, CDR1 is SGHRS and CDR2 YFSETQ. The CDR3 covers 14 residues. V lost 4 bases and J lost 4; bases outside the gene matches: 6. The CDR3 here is CASSGRAGADTQYF. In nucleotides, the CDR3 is TGCGCCAGCAGCGGGAGGGCCGGGGCAGATACGCAGTATTTT. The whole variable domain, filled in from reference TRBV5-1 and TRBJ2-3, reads KAGVTQTPRYLIKTRGQQVTLSCSPISGHRSVSWYQQTPGQGLQFLFEYFSETQRNKGNFPGRFSGRQFSNSRSEMNVSTLELGDSALYLCASSGRAGADTQYFGPGTRLTVL.

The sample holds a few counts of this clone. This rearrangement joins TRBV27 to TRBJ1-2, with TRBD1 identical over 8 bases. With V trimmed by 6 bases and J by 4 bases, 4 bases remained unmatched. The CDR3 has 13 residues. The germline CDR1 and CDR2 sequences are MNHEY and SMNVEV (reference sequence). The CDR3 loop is CASRRQGSYGYTF. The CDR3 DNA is TGTGCCAGCAGGCGACAGGGGTCCTATGGCTACACCTTC.

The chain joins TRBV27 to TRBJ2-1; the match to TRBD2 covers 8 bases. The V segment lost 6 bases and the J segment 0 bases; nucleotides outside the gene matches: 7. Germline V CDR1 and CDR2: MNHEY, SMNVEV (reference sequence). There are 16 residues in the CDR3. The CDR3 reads CASRIRLALSYNEQFF. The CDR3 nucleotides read TGTGCCAGCAGGATCAGACTAGCGCTCTCCTACAATGAGCAGTTCTTC.

CDR3 DNA: TGTGCCAGCACCCTTCTTGGGCCGGGAACGAACACTGAAGCTTTCTTT. Translation: CASTLLGPGTNTEAFF. The rearrangement uses TRBV2 and TRBJ1-1; no firm D call. V shed 7 bases and J shed 1 base, with 19 bases lying between them. The germline V gene has CDR1 SNHLY and CDR2 FYNNEI. The CDR3 extends over 16 amino acids.

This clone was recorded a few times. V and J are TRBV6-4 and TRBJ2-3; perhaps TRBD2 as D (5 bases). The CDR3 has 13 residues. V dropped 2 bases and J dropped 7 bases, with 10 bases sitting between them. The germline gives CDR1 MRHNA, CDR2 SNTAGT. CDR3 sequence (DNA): TGTGCCAGCAGTGACGCGGACTCGCATACGCAGTATTTT. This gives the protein CASSDADSHTQYF.

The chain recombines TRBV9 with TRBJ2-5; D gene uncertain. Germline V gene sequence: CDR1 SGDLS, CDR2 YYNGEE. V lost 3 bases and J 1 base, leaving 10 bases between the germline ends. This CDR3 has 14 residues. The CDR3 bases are TGTGCCAGCAGCGAACAGACCCGCCAAGAGACCCAGTACTTC. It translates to CASSEQTRQETQYF.

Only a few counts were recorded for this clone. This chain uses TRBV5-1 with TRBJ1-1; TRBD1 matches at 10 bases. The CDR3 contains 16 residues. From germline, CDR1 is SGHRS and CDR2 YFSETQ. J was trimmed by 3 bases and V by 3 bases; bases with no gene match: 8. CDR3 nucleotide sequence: TGCGCCAGCAGCTATCGAAACGGGACAGGGGACACTGAAGCTTTCTTT. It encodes CASSYRNGTGDTEAFF.

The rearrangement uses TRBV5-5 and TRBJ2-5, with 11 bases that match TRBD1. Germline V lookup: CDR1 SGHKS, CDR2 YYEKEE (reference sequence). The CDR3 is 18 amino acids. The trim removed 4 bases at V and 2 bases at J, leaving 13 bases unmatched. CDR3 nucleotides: TGTGCCAGCAGCCGGGACAGGGGGGGTCATCCATCACAAGAGACCCAGTACTTC. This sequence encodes CASSRDRGGHPSQETQYF.

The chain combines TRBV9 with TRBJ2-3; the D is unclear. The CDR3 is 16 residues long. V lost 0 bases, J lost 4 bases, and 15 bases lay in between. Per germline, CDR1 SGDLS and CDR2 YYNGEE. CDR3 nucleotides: TGTGCCAGCAGCGTAGGCTGGCGGTCACGGCCAGATACGCAGTATTTT. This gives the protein CASSVGWRSRPDTQYF.

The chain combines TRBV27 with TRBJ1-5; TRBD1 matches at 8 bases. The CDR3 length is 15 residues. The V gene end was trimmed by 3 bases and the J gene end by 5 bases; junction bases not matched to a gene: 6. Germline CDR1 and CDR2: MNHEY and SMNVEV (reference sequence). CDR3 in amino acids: CASSLFSGGDQPQHF. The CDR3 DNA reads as TGTGCCAGCAGTTTGTTTTCAGGGGGCGATCAGCCCCAGCATTTT.

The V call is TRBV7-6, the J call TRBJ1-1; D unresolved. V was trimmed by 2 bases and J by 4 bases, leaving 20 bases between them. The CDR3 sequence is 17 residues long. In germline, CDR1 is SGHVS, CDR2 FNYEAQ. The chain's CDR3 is CASSLTGLGSGSTEAFF. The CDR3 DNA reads TGTGCCAGCAGCTTAACGGGTCTGGGGTCGGGAAGCACTGAAGCTTTCTTT.

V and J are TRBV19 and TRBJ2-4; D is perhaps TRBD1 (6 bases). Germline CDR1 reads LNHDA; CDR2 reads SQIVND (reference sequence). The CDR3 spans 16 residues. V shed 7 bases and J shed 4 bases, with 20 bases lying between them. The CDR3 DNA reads TGTGCCAGTACCCCGACAGGACACTCGACAAAAAACATTCAGTACTTC. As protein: CASTPTGHSTKNIQYF.